The next 6 T cell receptor beta chains were all read from a single sample in a study of T cell responses to AZD1222 COVID-19 vaccine. Clones were sequenced by immunoSEQ multiplex PCR, and TCRdb holds only the in-frame ones, with some missing. The repertoire includes around 100,000 clones, almost 90% of them detected once, and 8% to 9.5% sits in the top ten. This material consisted of peripheral blood, taken on day 0 of AZD1222 vaccination. These receptors were taken from an adult in good health.

The chain couples TRBV5-6 to TRBJ1-6, with a weak D call TRBD1 (5 bases). This CDR3 has 17 amino acids. In germline, CDR1 is SGHDT, CDR2 YYEEEE. Trimming pared 4 bases from V and 9 bases from J, leaving 23 bases between. The CDR3 DNA reads as TGTGCCAGCAGCCCACTAGAAGGGGCCGAGAGGCGTTCACCCCTCCACTTT. Protein: CASSPLEGAERRSPLHF. Drawing the rest from reference TRBV5-6 and TRBJ1-6, the complete variable domain is DAGVTQSPTHLIKTRGQQVTLRCSPKSGHDTVSWYQQALGQGPQFIFQYYEEEERQRGNFPDRFSGHQFPNYSSELNVNALLLGDSALYLCASSPLEGAERRSPLHFGNGTRLTVT.

The chain uses TRBV19 and TRBJ2-3; 14 positions match TRBD2. Germline assignment: CDR1 LNHDA and CDR2 SQIVND (reference sequence). The CDR3 contains 18 residues. The ends lost 6 bases at V and 2 bases at J; junction bases unmatched: 10. CDR3 amino acids: CASRAGTSGGTTTDTQYF. DNA for the CDR3: TGTGCCAGTAGGGCCGGGACTAGCGGGGGAACGACCACAGATACGCAGTATTTT. Full variable domain (outside the CDR3, taken from reference TRBV19 and TRBJ2-3): DGGITQSPKYLFRKEGQNVTLSCEQNLNHDAMYWYRQDPGQGLRLIYYSQIVNDFQKGDIAEGYSVSREKKESFPLTVTSAQKNPTAFYLCASRAGTSGGTTTDTQYFGPGTRLTVL.

Of note for this clone: Additional DNA sequences in this sample encode the identical CDR3. V usage is TRBV6-5 and J usage is TRBJ2-3; either TRBD1 or TRBD2 may fit D (5 bases each). The CDR3 has 14 residues. CDR1 is MNHEY, CDR2 SVGAGI, per germline. The V gene lost 2 bases and the J gene lost 0 bases, with 6 bases spanning the gap. Written as DNA, the CDR3 is TGTGCCAGCAGTTACGGGGACAGCACAGATACGCAGTATTTT. Translated, it gives CASSYGDSTDTQYF.

The chain recombines TRBV18 with TRBJ1-1, with 7 bases that match TRBD1. Trimming cost V 3 bases and J 4 bases; bases outside gene matches: 8. The CDR3 totals 15 residues. Germline V gene lookup returns CDR1 KGHSH and CDR2 LQKENI. CDR3 sequence reads: CASSPSRDSSTEAFF. The CDR3 coding sequence is TGTGCCAGCTCACCCTCCCGGGACAGTAGCACTGAAGCTTTCTTT.

The rearrangement uses TRBV5-6 and TRBJ1-5, with 7 nucleotides matching TRBD1. Trimming cost V 4 bases and J 9 bases; bases outside gene matches: 7. This CDR3 spans 13 amino acids. The germline CDR1 and CDR2 sequences are SGHDT and YYEEEE. The CDR3, as DNA: TGTGCCAGCAGCCCGGACAGGTCCGGGCCCCAGCATTTT. This sequence encodes CASSPDRSGPQHF.

About this clone itself: This same CDR3 is encoded by further DNA sequences in the sample. This chain links TRBV18 with TRBJ2-7; D gene ambiguous. The CDR3 runs 11 residues. Trimming removed 6 bases from V and 4 bases from J, with 7 bases in between. Per the germline V gene, CDR1 is KGHSH and CDR2 is LQKENI. DNA for the CDR3: TGTGCCAGCTCGCCCGGATACGAGCAGTACTTC. This encodes CASSPGYEQYF. Drawing the rest from reference TRBV18 and TRBJ2-7, the complete variable domain is NAGVMQNPRHLVRRRGQEARLRCSPMKGHSHVYWYRQLPEEGLKFMVYLQKENIIDESGMPKERFSAEFPKEGPSILRIQQVVRGDSAAYFCASSPGYEQYFGPGTRLTVT.